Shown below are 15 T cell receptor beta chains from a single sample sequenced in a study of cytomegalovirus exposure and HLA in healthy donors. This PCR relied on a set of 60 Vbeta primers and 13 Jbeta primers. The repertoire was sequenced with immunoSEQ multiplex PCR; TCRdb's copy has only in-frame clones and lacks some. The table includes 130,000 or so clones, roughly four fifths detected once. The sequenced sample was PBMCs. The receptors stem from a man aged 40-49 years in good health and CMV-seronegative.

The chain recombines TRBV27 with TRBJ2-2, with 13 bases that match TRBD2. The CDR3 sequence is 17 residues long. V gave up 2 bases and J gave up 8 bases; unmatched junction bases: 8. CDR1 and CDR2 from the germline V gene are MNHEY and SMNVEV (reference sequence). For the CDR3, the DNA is TGTGCCAGCAGTTTACACGGGACTAGCGGGGCTGTGGGGGAGCTGTTTTTT. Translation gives CASSLHGTSGAVGELFF.

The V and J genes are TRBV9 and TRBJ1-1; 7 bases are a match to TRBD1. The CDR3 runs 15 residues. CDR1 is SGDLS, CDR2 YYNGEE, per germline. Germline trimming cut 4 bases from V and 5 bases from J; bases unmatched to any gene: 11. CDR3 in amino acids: CASSPHDRVRTEAFF. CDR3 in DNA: TGTGCCAGCAGCCCCCACGACAGGGTGCGGACTGAAGCTTTCTTT.

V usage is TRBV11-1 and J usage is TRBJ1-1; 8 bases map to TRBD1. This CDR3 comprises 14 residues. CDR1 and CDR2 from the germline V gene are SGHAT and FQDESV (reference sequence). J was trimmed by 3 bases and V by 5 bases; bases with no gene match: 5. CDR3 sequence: CASSRGQGYTEAFF. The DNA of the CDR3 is TGTGCCAGCAGCCGCGGACAGGGATACACTGAAGCTTTCTTT.

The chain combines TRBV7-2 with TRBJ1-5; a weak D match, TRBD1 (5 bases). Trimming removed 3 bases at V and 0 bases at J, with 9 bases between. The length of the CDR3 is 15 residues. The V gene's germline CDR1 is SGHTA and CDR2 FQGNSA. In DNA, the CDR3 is TGTGCCAGCAGCTTTACAGGAAATAGCAATCAGCCCCAGCATTTT. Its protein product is CASSFTGNSNQPQHF.

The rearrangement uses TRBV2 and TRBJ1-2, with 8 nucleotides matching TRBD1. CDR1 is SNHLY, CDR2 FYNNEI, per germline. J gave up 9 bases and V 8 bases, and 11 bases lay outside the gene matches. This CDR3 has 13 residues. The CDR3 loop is CASRSQGGSSYTF. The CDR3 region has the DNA TGTGCCAGCCGATCACAGGGGGGTAGCAGCTACACCTTC. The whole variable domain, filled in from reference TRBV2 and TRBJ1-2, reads EPEVTQTPSHQVTQMGQEVILRCVPISNHLYFYWYRQILGQKVEFLVSFYNNEISEKSEIFDDQFSVERPDGSNFTLKIRSTKLEDSAMYFCASRSQGGSSYTFGSGTRLTVV.

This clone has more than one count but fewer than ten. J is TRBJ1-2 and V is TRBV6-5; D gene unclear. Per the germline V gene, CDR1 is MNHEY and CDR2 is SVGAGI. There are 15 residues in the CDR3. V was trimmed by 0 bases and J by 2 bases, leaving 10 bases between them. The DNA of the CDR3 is TGTGCCAGCAGTTACTCGAAATACGGGAACTATGGCTACACCTTC. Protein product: CASSYSKYGNYGYTF.

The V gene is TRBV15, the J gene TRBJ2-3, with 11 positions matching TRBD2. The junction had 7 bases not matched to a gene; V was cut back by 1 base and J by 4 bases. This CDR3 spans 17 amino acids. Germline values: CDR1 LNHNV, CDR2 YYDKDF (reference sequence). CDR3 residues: CATSRGGSGRAPDTQYF. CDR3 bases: TGTGCCACCAGCAGAGGCGGTAGCGGGAGGGCCCCAGATACGCAGTATTTT.

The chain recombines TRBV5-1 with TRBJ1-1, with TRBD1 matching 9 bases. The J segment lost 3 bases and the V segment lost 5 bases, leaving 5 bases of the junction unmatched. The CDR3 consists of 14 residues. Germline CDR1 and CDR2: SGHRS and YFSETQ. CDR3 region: CASRQGQGDTEAFF. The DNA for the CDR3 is TGCGCCAGCAGGCAGGGACAGGGCGACACTGAAGCTTTCTTT. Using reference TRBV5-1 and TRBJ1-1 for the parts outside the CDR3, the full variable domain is KAGVTQTPRYLIKTRGQQVTLSCSPISGHRSVSWYQQTPGQGLQFLFEYFSETQRNKGNFPGRFSGRQFSNSRSEMNVSTLELGDSALYLCASRQGQGDTEAFFGQGTRLTVV.

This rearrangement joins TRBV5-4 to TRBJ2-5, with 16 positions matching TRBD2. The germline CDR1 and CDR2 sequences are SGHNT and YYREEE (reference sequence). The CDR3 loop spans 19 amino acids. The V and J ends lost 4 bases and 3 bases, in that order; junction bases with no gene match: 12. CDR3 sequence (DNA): TGTGCCAGCAGCACCGGGACTAGCGGGAGGGCCTTAAAGGAAGAGACCCAGTACTTC. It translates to CASSTGTSGRALKEETQYF. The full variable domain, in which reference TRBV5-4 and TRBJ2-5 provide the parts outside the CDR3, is ETGVTQSPTHLIKTRGQQVTLRCSSQSGHNTVSWYQQALGQGPQFIFQYYREEENGRGNFPPRFSGLQFPNYSSELNVNALELDDSALYLCASSTGTSGRALKEETQYFGPGTRLLVL.

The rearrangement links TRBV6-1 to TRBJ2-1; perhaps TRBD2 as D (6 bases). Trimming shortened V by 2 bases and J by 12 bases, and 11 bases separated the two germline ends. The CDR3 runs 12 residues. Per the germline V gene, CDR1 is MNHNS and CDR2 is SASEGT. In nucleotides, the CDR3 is TGTGCCAGCAGTGAAATGGCGGGGTGGCAGTTCTTC. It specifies CASSEMAGWQFF.

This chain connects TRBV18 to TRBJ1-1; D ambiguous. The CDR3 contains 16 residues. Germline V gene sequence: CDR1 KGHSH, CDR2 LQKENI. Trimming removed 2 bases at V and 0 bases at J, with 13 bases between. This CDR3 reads CASSPYDSLMNTEAFF. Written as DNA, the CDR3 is TGTGCCAGCTCACCATATGACTCCCTAATGAACACTGAAGCTTTCTTT.

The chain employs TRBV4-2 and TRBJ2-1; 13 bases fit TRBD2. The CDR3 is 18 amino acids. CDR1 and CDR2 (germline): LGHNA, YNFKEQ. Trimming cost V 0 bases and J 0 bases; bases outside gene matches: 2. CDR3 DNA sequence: TGTGCCAGCAGCCAAGATCGACTAGCGGGAGGCTCCTACAATGAGCAGTTCTTC. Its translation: CASSQDRLAGGSYNEQFF.

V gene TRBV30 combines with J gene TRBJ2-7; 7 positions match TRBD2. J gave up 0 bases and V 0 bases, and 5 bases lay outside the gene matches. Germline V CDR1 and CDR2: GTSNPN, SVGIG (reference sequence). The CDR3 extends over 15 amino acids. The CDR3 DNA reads TGTGCCTGGAGTGTTGGTAGCGGGCCCTCCTACGAGCAGTACTTC. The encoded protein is CAWSVGSGPSYEQYF.

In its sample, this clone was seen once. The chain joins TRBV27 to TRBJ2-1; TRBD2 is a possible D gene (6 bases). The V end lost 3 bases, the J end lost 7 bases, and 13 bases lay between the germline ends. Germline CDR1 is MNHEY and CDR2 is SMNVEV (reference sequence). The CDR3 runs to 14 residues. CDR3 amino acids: CASSFFQGGNEQFF. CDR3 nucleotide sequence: TGTGCCAGCAGTTTCTTCCAGGGAGGAAATGAGCAGTTCTTC.

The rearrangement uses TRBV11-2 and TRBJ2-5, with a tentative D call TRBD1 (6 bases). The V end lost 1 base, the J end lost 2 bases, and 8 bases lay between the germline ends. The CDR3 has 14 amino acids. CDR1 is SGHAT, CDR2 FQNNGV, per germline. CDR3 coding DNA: TGTGCCAGCAGCTTAGTAGGGGGACAAGAGACCCAGTACTTC. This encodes CASSLVGGQETQYF.